This T cell receptor (beta chain) comes out of a study of OX40 agonist ivuxolimab in advanced cancers. Regarding the study as a whole: Clonal expansion in partial responders at 0.1-3.0 mg/kg ranked among the lowest.

With respect to this clone: What it recognizes is unknown. A read error may produce the germline difference seen at one junction end.

Generated by immunoSEQ multiplex PCR, the TCRdb table keeps only in-frame clones and is missing some. The sample lists 37,000 or so clones; 82% were seen once. The CDR3 contains 15 residues. CDR1 SSHAT and CDR2 FNYEAQ come from the germline V gene (reference sequence). Sequencing used CD4+ or CD8+ T cells sorted from blood, obtained in a trial of the OX40 agonist ivuxolimab. The chain joins TRBV7-7 to TRBJ2-5, with D possibly matching TRBD1 (5 bases). This TCR came from an adult with an advanced solid tumor such as melanoma, head and neck, liver or kidney cancer. The CDR3 DNA reads as TGTGCTAGCAGCTTAGAAAGGGGAAGGCAAGAGACCCAGTACTTC. Its translation is CASSLERGRQETQYF.